Each of the 26 T cell receptor beta chains below was sequenced from the same sample in a study of CXCR3-negative and CXCR3-positive naive CD8 T cells. The libraries of TRB cDNA were constructed through 5' RACE using UMI labels. From the 5' RACE reads, TCRdb lists one entry per CDR3 protein and no DNA. Its table records some 120,000 distinct CDR3 sequences. General study findings and limits: The TRB CDR3s that CXCR3-positive naive cells carried were more hydrophobic than those of CXCR3-negative naive cells.

For these receptors, no antigen is known. The sequenced sample consisted of naive CXCR3+ CD8+ T cells from blood. Subset indicated: CD45RO-CCR7+CD27+CD95- naive CD8+ T cells expressing CXCR3 (TNR3+). The receptors come from a human donor in good health. Some clones in this sample may be carry-over from other donors' samples.

The V gene is TRBV7-6, the J gene TRBJ1-1; the TRBD1 assignment by TCRdb is unverifiable without DNA. The CDR3 length is 18 residues. CDR1 is SGHVS and CDR2 is FNYEAQ in the germline V gene. The CDR3 here is CASSLSPTTGTGNTEAFF.

V usage is TRBV19 and J usage is TRBJ1-6; no DNA is available, so the TRBD1 call from TCRdb remains unchecked. This CDR3 spans 16 amino acids. Germline lookup yields CDR1 LNHDA and CDR2 SQIVND (reference sequence). The CDR3 spells CASSNRDRGVNSPLHF.

The chain recombines TRBV7-2 with TRBJ2-5; TCRdb returns TRBD1, unconfirmable since there is no DNA. CDR3 length equals 15 residues. The germline V gene has CDR1 SGHTA and CDR2 FQGNSA. CDR3 sequence reads: CASSTPGQVGETQYF.

The chain has TRBV5-4 and TRBJ2-5. The CDR3 sequence is 11 residues long. Germline lookup yields CDR1 SGHNT and CDR2 YYREEE (reference sequence). The CDR3 sequence: CASTYQETQYF.

This sequence joins TRBV6-2 or TRBV6-3 and TRBJ2-7; TCRdb names TRBD2, which stays unverified in the absence of DNA. Germline V gives CDR1 MNHEY, CDR2 SVGEGT. This CDR3 has 14 amino acids. Here the CDR3 reads CASSSLLDLHEQYF.

This rearrangement joins TRBV29-1 to TRBJ1-1; with no DNA, the TCRdb D assignment of TRBD1 cannot be verified. CDR1 and CDR2 (germline): SQVTM, ANQGSEA. The CDR3 loop spans 12 amino acids. CDR3 protein: CSVERDRGEAFF.

The chain combines TRBV4-1 with TRBJ2-5. Looked up from germline, CDR1 is MGHRA and CDR2 is YSYEKL. The CDR3 has 15 residues. The CDR3 sequence: CASSLTHVVLETQYF.

The rearrangement links TRBV29-1 to TRBJ2-1; TCRdb's assignment of TRBD1 cannot be checked, as there is no DNA. The CDR3 has 13 amino acids. CDR1 is SQVTM, CDR2 ANQGSEA, per germline. The CDR3 spells CSAQGVGGGEQFF.

The chain employs TRBV27 and TRBJ1-6. The germline CDR1 and CDR2 sequences are MNHEY and SMNVEV (reference sequence). The CDR3 spans 15 residues. CDR3 residues: CASSLWQSPNSPLHF.

The V and J genes are TRBV7-2 and TRBJ2-1; TCRdb lists TRBD2, though no DNA is available to test this call. Germline lookup yields CDR1 SGHTA and CDR2 FQGNSA. The CDR3 extends over 17 amino acids. The CDR3 spells CASSPGTSGGYYNEQFF.

The CDR3 sequence: CASSESPSGGAYNEQFF. The chain links TRBV7-9 to TRBJ2-1; TCRdb's D call, TRBD2, is unchecked because there is no DNA. The CDR3 loop spans 17 amino acids. Germline V gives CDR1 SEHNR, CDR2 FQNEAQ (reference sequence).

The V and J genes are TRBV15 and TRBJ2-1; absent DNA, TCRdb's TRBD2 call cannot be checked. CDR1 and CDR2 from the germline V gene are LNHNV and YYDKDF (reference sequence). The CDR3 is made up of 15 amino acids. The CDR3 loop is CATSSSSGGAGEQFF.

This chain links TRBV15 with TRBJ2-1; there is no DNA to check the TCRdb D call of TRBD2. The CDR3 sequence is 13 residues long. Germline V gene data show CDR1 as LNHNV and CDR2 as YYDKDF (reference sequence). The CDR3 here is CATRGQVVHEQFF. The full variable domain, rest sourced from reference TRBV15 and TRBJ2-1, is DAMVIQNPRYQVTQFGKPVTLSCSQTLNHNVMYWYQQKSSQAPKLLFHYYDKDFNNEADTPDNFQSRRPNTSFCFLDIRSPGLGDTAMYLCATRGQVVHEQFFGPGTRLTVL.

V is TRBV7-3 and J is TRBJ2-2. The CDR3 extends over 13 amino acids. CDR1 is SGHTA and CDR2 is FQGTGA in the germline V gene. CDR3 in amino acids: CASTHEYGGELFF. Drawing the rest from reference TRBV7-3 and TRBJ2-2, the complete variable domain is GAGVSQTPSNKVTEKGKYVELRCDPISGHTALYWYRQSLGQGPEFLIYFQGTGAADDSGLPNDRFFAVRPEGSVSTLKIQRTERGDSAVYLCASTHEYGGELFFGEGSRLTVL.

The V call is TRBV29-1, the J call TRBJ2-7. Per germline, CDR1 SQVTM and CDR2 ANQGSEA. This CDR3 is built from 13 residues. The CDR3: CSVDRLDSYEQYF.

The rearrangement links TRBV21-1 to TRBJ2-7; TCRdb reports TRBD1, a call that lacks DNA to check it against. TRBV21-1 is termed a pseudogene. The CDR3 sequence is 16 residues long. This CDR3 is CASSTRTGHTLYEQYF.

The CDR3 protein is CASSLLTDPGELFF. This sequence joins TRBV28 and TRBJ2-2. Germline V CDR1 and CDR2: MDHEN, SYDVKM. The CDR3 runs to 14 residues.

This rearrangement joins TRBV15 to TRBJ1-2; the TCRdb call, TRBD1, lacks DNA for checking. Germline CDR1 reads LNHNV; CDR2 reads YYDKDF (reference sequence). The CDR3 is 15 residues long. Here the CDR3 reads CATSREAGVYYGYTF.

V and J are TRBV7-2 and TRBJ2-7; TCRdb names TRBD2, which stays unverified in the absence of DNA. The CDR3 is 14 amino acids. Germline V gene data show CDR1 as SGHTA and CDR2 as FQGNSA. The CDR3 reads CASSFSGSSYEQYF. Variable domain in full (rest from reference TRBV7-2 and TRBJ2-7): GAGVSQSPSNKVTEKGKDVELRCDPISGHTALYWYRQSLGQGLEFLIYFQGNSAPDKSGLPSDRFSAERTGGSVSTLTIQRTQQEDSAVYLCASSFSGSSYEQYFGPGTRLTVT.

The chain has TRBV11-2 and TRBJ2-1; TCRdb lists TRBD1, though no DNA is available to test this call. This CDR3 is 17 amino acids long. Germline V lookup: CDR1 SGHAT, CDR2 FQNNGV. CDR3 residues: CASSLGTGWGTYNEQFF.

The rearrangement uses TRBV12-3 or TRBV12-4 and TRBJ2-5; without DNA, the TCRdb call of TRBD1 cannot be checked. The CDR3 runs 15 residues. The CDR3 loop is CASSFIGTGGETQYF.

The chain links TRBV21-1 to TRBJ2-7; no DNA is available, so the TRBD2 call from TCRdb remains unchecked. TRBV21-1 is a recognized pseudogene. The CDR3 runs 14 residues. CDR3 residues: CASSNLPLPYEQYF.

The rearrangement links TRBV25-1 to TRBJ2-7. The germline gives CDR1 MGHDK, CDR2 SYGVNS. This CDR3 is 13 amino acids long. CDR3 in amino acids: CASSVGRDYEQYF.

The chain links TRBV3-1 to TRBJ2-5; the TCRdb call, TRBD2, lacks DNA for checking. The CDR3 runs to 17 residues. Germline V CDR1 and CDR2: LGHDT, YNNKEL (reference sequence). CDR3 region: CASSQDPSGGSGGTQYF.

This rearrangement joins TRBV7-2 to TRBJ1-6; the TCRdb D gene call, TRBD1, has no DNA to confirm it. Germline V gives CDR1 SGHTA, CDR2 FQGNSA. The CDR3 is 16 amino acids. This chain's CDR3 is CASSLGPGQGGSPLHF.

The rearrangement uses TRBV5-1 and TRBJ1-6. The CDR3 covers 16 residues. The germline gives CDR1 SGHRS, CDR2 YFSETQ. CDR3 sequence: CASSLESEPLFSPLHF.